This TCR beta chain originates from a study of Ad26.COV2.S vaccination and SARS-CoV-2 variants. Measured with immunoSEQ multiplex PCR; TCRdb has only the in-frame clones, and not every one. The sample includes about 350,000 clones, approximately 85% of them seen just once. The treatment: 15 to 20 received Ad26.COV2.S at low or high dose, single or two shots; roughly five received placebo; per-sample allocation not given. Material that was analyzed had been drawn on day 63 after the first vaccine or placebo injection. Ad26.COV2.S expressed prefusion-stabilized spike from the original Wuhan strain. From germline, CDR1 is MGHRA and CDR2 YSYEKL. V lost 4 bases and J lost 2, with 11 bases in between. There are 14 residues in the CDR3.

The sequencing used peripheral blood, collected in a trial of Ad26.COV2.S vaccine versus placebo. This TCR derives from a person aged 18 to 65 who received the Ad26.COV2.S COVID-19 vaccine or a placebo. This chain joins TRBV4-1 and TRBJ2-5; D might be TRBD1 (6 bases). The CDR3 sequence: CASSRTDLQETQYF. The CDR3 DNA reads as TGCGCCAGCAGCCGGACAGATTTACAAGAGACCCAGTACTTC.